The 3 T cell receptor beta chains below come from one sample, sequenced in a study of cytomegalovirus exposure and HLA in healthy donors. Assay used: immunoSEQ multiplex PCR; TCRdb lists only in-frame clones, some missing. The sample has roughly 63,000 clones; around 92% are singletons. Sequencing was carried out using PBMCs. The receptors come from a young woman in good health and CMV-seronegative.

V gene TRBV19 combines with J gene TRBJ2-2; 8 bases match TRBD1. The CDR3 length is 15 residues. From germline, CDR1 is LNHDA and CDR2 SQIVND (reference sequence). V trimming: 5 bases; J trimming: 5 bases; junction bases outside the gene matches: 7. CDR3 DNA: TGTGCCAGTAGTCCCCGGACAGGGCTAACCGGGGAGCTGTTTTTT. Amino acids: CASSPRTGLTGELFF. Combining the CDR3 with reference TRBV19 and TRBJ2-2 gives the whole variable domain DGGITQSPKYLFRKEGQNVTLSCEQNLNHDAMYWYRQDPGQGLRLIYYSQIVNDFQKGDIAEGYSVSREKKESFPLTVTSAQKNPTAFYLCASSPRTGLTGELFFGEGSRLTVL.

This clone was seen just once. V is TRBV6-1 and J is TRBJ1-2; possible D gene TRBD1, 5 bases. The germline V and J ends were trimmed by 1 base and 4 bases, with 13 bases remaining between them. This CDR3 contains 15 residues. CDR1 and CDR2 (germline): MNHNS, SASEGT. The CDR3 nucleotides read TGTGCCAGCAGTGAAGGCTATCAGGGTACCTATGGCTACACCTTC. It translates to CASSEGYQGTYGYTF.

J is TRBJ2-1 and V is TRBV25-1, with no clear D. V shed 2 bases and J shed 8 bases, with 7 bases lying between them. Germline V gene sequence: CDR1 MGHDK, CDR2 SYGVNS. This CDR3 is built from 12 residues. DNA for the CDR3: TGTGCCAGCAGTGAACGAGGCGATGAGCAGTTCTTC. It specifies CASSERGDEQFF.